Below, 4 T cell receptor beta chains from the same sample are listed, as sequenced in a study of T-cell memory formation after mild COVID-19. A single record per CDR3 protein comes from TCRdb applying MiXCR to the 5' RACE reads. This sample has fewer than 650,000 distinct CDR3 sequences, with approximately 15% found just once. The sequenced sample was PBMCs or a T cell subset sorted from them (not recorded which). The receptors here all came from an adult woman who had mild COVID-19 (a few samples of this study predate the infection). Cell type and time point are not known.

The J gene is TRBJ2-5, the V gene TRBV7-2; D gene uncertain. The germline V and J ends were trimmed by 5 bases and 5 bases, with 15 bases remaining between them. The length of the CDR3 is 14 residues. CDR1 is SGHTA, CDR2 FQGNSA, per germline. Here the CDR3 reads CASSPGYGSETQYF. CDR3 DNA sequence: TGTGCCAGCAGCCCCGGCTATGGATCCGAGACCCAGTACTTC.

In nucleotides, the CDR3 is TGTGCCAGCAGTACTAGGACTGGGCGGGAGACCCAGTACTTC. It codes for CASSTRTGRETQYF. V and J are TRBV12-3 or TRBV12-4 and TRBJ2-5; weak D call: TRBD2 (5 bases). CDR3 length: 14 residues. Deletions cut 5 bases from V and 5 bases from J, with 15 bases between.

The rearrangement uses TRBV2 and TRBJ2-5; perhaps TRBD2 as D (6 bases). Germline lookup yields CDR1 SNHLY and CDR2 FYNNEI. The CDR3 is 14 amino acids. V was pared by 3 bases and J by 2 bases, with 10 bases between. The CDR3 region is CASSDLREQETQYF. The CDR3 bases are TGTGCCAGCAGTGATCTGCGGGAACAAGAGACCCAGTACTTC.

The CDR3 coding sequence is TGTGCCAGCAGACCGGGACAGACAGATACGCAGTATTTT. Amino acids: CASRPGQTDTQYF. This rearrangement joins TRBV6-5 to TRBJ2-3, with 7 bases identical to TRBD1. The length of the CDR3 is 13 residues. The germline gives CDR1 MNHEY, CDR2 SVGAGI. V shed 6 bases, J shed 3 bases, and the junction held 3 bases outside the gene matches.